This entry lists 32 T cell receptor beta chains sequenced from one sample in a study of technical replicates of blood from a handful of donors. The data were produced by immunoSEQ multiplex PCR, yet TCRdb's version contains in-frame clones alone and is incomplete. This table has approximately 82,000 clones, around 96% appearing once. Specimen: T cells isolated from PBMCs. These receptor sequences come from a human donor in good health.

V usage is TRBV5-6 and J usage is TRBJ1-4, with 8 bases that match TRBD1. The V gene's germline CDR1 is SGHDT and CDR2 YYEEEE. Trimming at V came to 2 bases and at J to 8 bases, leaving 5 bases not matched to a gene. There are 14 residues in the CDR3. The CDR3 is CASSFGTGGEKLFF. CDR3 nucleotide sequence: TGTGCCAGCAGCTTCGGGACAGGAGGGGAAAAACTGTTTTTT.

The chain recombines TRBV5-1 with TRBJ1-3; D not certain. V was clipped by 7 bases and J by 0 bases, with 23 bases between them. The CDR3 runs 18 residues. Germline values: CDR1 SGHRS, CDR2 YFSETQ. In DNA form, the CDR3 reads TGCGCCAGCTCGTTTCGACCTCTCACGGAGGTCTCTGGAAACACCATATATTTT. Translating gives CASSFRPLTEVSGNTIYF.

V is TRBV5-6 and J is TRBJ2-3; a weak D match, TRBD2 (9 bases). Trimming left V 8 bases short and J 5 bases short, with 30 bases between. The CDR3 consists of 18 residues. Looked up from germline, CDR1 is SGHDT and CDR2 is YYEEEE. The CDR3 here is CASFHGQGASGTQDTQYF. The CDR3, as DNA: TGTGCCAGTTTCCACGGACAGGGTGCTAGCGGGACCCAAGATACGCAGTATTTT.

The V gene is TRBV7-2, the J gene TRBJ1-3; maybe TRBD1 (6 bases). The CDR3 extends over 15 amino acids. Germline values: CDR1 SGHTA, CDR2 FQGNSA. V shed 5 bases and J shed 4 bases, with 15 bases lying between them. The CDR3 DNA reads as TGTGCCAGCAGCCCTGGACAGATCCCAGGAAACACCATATATTTT. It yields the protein CASSPGQIPGNTIYF.

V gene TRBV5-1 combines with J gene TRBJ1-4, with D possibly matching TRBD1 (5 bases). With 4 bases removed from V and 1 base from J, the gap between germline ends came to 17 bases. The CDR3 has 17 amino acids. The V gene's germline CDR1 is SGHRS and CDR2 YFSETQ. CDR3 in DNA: TGCGCCAGCAGCACAGAGAGCGGGGGAAGAACTAATGAAAAACTGTTTTTT. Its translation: CASSTESGGRTNEKLFF.

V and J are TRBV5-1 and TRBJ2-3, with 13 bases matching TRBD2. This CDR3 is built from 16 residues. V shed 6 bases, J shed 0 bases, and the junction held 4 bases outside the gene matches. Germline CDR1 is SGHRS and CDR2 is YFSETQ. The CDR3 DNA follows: TGCGCCAGCAAGGGACTAGCGGGAACCAGCACAGATACGCAGTATTTT. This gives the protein CASKGLAGTSTDTQYF. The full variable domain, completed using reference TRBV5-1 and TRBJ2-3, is KAGVTQTPRYLIKTRGQQVTLSCSPISGHRSVSWYQQTPGQGLQFLFEYFSETQRNKGNFPGRFSGRQFSNSRSEMNVSTLELGDSALYLCASKGLAGTSTDTQYFGPGTRLTVL.

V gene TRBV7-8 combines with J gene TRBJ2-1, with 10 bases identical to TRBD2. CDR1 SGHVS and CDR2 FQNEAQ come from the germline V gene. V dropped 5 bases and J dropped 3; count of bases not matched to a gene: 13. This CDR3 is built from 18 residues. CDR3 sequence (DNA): TGTGCCAGCAGCATCGACTTCAGCGGGAGGGCCGACTACAATGAGCAGTTCTTC. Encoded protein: CASSIDFSGRADYNEQFF.

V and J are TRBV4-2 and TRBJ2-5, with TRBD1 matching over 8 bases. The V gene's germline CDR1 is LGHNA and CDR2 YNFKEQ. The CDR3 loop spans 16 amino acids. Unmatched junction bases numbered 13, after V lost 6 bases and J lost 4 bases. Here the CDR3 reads CASRPQQGATPETQYF. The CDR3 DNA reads TGTGCCAGCAGGCCCCAGCAGGGGGCGACCCCAGAGACCCAGTACTTC.

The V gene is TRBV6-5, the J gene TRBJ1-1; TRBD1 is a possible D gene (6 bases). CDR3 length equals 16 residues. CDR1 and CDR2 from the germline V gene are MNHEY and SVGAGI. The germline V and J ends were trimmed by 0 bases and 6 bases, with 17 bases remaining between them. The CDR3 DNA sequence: TGTGCCAGCAGTTACTCATGGCAGGGGATAAGCGCTGAAGCTTTCTTT. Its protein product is CASSYSWQGISAEAFF.

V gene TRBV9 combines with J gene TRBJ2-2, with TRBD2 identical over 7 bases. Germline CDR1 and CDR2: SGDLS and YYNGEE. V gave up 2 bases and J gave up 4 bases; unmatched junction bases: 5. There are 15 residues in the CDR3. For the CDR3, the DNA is TGTGCCAGCAGCGTGGCGGGAGCGAGCACCGGGGAGCTGTTTTTT. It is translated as CASSVAGASTGELFF.

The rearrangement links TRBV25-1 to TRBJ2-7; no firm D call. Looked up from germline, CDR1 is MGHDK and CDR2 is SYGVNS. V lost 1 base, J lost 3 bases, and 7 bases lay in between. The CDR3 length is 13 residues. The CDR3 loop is CASSELIDYEQYF. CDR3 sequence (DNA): TGTGCCAGCAGTGAATTAATAGACTACGAGCAGTACTTC.

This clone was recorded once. As DNA, the CDR3 is TGTGCCAGTAGTTTAACAGCGGGAGGGAACACAGATACGCAGTATTTT. Translating it yields CASSLTAGGNTDTQYF. This chain links TRBV19 with TRBJ2-3; TRBD2 aligns across 10 bases. There are 16 residues in the CDR3. The V gene end was trimmed by 5 bases and the J gene end by 2 bases; junction bases not matched to a gene: 7. Germline V gives CDR1 LNHDA, CDR2 SQIVND (reference sequence).

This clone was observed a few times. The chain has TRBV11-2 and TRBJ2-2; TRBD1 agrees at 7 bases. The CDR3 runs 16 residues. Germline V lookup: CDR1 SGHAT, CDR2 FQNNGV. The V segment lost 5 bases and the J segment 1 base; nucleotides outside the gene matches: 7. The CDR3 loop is CASSPGTVKNTGELFF. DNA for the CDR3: TGTGCCAGCAGCCCCGGGACAGTAAAGAACACCGGGGAGCTGTTTTTT.

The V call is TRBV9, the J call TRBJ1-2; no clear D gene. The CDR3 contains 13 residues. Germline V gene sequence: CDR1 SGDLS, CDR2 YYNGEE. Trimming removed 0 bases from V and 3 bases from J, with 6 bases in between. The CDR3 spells CASSVDRDYGYTF. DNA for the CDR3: TGTGCCAGCAGCGTAGACAGAGACTATGGCTACACCTTC.

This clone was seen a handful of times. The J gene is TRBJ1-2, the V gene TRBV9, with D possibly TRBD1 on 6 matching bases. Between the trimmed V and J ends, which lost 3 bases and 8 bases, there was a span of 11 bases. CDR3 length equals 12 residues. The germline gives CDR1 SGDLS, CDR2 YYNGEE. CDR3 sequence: CASSDRVSGYTF. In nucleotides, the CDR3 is TGTGCCAGCAGCGACAGGGTAAGCGGCTACACCTTC.

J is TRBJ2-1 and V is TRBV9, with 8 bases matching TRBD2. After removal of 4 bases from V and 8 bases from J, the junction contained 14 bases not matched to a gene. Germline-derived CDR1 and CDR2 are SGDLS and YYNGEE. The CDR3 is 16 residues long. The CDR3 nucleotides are TGTGCCAGCAGCCTTAGCTCCGGGAGGGCCATGGATGAGCAGTTCTTC. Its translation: CASSLSSGRAMDEQFF.

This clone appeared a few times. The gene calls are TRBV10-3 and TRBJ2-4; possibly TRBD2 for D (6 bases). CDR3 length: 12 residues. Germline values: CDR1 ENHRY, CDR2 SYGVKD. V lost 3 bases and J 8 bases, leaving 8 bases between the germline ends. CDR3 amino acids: CAISEWEDIQYF. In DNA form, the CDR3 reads TGTGCCATCAGTGAATGGGAGGACATTCAGTACTTC.

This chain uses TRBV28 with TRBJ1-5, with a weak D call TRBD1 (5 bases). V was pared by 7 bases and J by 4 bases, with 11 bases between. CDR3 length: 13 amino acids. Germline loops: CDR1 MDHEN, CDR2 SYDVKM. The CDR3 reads CASTPGGNQPQHF. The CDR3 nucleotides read TGTGCCAGCACCCCGGGGGGGAATCAGCCCCAGCATTTT. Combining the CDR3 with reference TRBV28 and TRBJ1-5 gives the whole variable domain DVKVTQSSRYLVKRTGEKVFLECVQDMDHENMFWYRQDPGLGLRLIYFSYDVKMKEKGDIPEGYSVSREKKERFSLILESASTNQTSMYLCASTPGGNQPQHFGDGTRLSIL.

In nucleotides, the CDR3 is TGTGCCAGCAGCTTCAACTCCCCTGAGGAGGGCTCCTACGAGCAGTACTTC. Translated, it gives CASSFNSPEEGSYEQYF. The rearrangement uses TRBV11-1 and TRBJ2-7, with a weak D call TRBD2 (6 bases). The CDR3 length is 17 residues. V dropped 3 bases and J dropped 0 bases, with 18 bases sitting between them. The germline V gene has CDR1 SGHAT and CDR2 FQDESV (reference sequence).

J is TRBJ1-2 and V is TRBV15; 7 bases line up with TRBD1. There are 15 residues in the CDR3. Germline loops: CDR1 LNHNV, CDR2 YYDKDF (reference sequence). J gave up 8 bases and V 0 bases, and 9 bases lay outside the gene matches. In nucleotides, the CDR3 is TGTGCCACCAGCAGAGATATGCTAGGGGGCCGCGGCTACACCTTC. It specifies CATSRDMLGGRGYTF.

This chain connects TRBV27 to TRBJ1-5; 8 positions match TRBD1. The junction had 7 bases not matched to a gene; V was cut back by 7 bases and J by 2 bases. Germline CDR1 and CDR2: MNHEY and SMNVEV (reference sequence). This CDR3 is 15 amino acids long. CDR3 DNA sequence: TGTGCCAGCAAACAAGGACAGGGTGGCAATCAGCCCCAGCATTTT. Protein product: CASKQGQGGNQPQHF.

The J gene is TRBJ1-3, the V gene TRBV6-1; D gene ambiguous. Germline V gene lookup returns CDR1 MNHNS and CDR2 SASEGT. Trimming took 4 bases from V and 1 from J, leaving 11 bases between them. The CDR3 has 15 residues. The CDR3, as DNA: TGTGCCAGCAGTGGAATTCGGGGTTCTGGAAACACCATATATTTT. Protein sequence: CASSGIRGSGNTIYF.

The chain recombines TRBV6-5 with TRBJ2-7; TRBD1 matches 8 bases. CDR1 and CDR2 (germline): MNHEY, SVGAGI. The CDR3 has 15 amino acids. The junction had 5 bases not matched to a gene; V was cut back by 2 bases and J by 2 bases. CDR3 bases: TGTGCCAGCAGTTACCGAGACAGGGGAGCCTACGAGCAGTACTTC. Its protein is CASSYRDRGAYEQYF.

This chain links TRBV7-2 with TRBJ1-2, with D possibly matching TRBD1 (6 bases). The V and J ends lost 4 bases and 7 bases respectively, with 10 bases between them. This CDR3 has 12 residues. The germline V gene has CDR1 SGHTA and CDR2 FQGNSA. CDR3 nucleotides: TGTGCCAGCAGCTCAATCAGGGGTGGCTACACCTTC. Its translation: CASSSIRGGYTF.

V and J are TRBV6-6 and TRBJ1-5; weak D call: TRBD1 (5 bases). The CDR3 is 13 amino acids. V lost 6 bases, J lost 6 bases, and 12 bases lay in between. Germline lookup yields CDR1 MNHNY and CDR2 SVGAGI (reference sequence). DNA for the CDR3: TGTGCCAGCAGCTGGGAGGGGATTCAGCCCCAGCATTTT. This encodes CASSWEGIQPQHF.

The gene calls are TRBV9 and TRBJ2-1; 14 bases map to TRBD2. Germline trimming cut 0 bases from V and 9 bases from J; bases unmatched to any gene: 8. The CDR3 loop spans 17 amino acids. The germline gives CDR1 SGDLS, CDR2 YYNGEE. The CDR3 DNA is TGTGCCAGCAGCGTAGGGGTTCTAGGACTAGCGGGAGGTGAGCAGTTCTTC. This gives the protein CASSVGVLGLAGGEQFF. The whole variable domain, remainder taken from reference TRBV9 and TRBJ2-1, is DSGVTQTPKHLITATGQRVTLRCSPRSGDLSVYWYQQSLDQGLQFLIQYYNGEERAKGNILERFSAQQFPDLHSELNLSSLELGDSALYFCASSVGVLGLAGGEQFFGPGTRLTVL.

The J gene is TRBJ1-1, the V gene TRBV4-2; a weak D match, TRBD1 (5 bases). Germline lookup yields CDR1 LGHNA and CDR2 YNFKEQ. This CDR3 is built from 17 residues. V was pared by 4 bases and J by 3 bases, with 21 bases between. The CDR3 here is CASSPAGGKLLDTEAFF. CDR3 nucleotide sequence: TGTGCCAGCAGCCCCGCCGGGGGGAAGCTTTTGGACACTGAAGCTTTCTTT.

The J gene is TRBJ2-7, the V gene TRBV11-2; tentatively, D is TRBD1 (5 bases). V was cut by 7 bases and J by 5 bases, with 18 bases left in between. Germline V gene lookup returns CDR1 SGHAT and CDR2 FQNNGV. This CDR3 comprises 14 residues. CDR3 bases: TGTGCCAGCACGGGCAGGGCGTTGAAAGACGAGCAGTACTTC. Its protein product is CASTGRALKDEQYF. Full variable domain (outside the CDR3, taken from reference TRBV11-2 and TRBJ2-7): EAGVAQSPRYKIIEKRQSVAFWCNPISGHATLYWYQQILGQGPKLLIQFQNNGVVDDSQLPKDRFSAERLKGVDSTLKIQPAKLEDSAVYLCASTGRALKDEQYFGPGTRLTVT.

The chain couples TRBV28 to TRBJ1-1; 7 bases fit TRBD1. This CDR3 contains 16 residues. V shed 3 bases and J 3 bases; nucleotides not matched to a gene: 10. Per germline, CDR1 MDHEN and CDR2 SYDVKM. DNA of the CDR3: TGTGCCAGCAGTTTCTCCTCCAGGGGGATACACACTGAAGCTTTCTTT. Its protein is CASSFSSRGIHTEAFF.

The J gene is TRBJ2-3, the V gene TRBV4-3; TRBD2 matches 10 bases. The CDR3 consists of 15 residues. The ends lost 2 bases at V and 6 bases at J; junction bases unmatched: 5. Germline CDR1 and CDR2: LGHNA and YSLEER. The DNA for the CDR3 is TGCGCCAGCAGCCAAAGCGGGAGGGCCGCGGATACGCAGTATTTT. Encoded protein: CASSQSGRAADTQYF.

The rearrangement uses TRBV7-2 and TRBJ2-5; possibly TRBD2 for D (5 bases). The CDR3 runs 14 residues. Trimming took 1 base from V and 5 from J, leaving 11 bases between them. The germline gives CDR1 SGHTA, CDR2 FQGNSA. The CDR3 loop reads CASSLVLPGETQYF. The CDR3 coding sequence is TGTGCCAGCAGCTTAGTGCTTCCGGGGGAGACCCAGTACTTC. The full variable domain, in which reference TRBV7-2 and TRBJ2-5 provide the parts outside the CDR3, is GAGVSQSPSNKVTEKGKDVELRCDPISGHTALYWYRQSLGQGLEFLIYFQGNSAPDKSGLPSDRFSAERTGGSVSTLTIQRTQQEDSAVYLCASSLVLPGETQYFGPGTRLLVL.

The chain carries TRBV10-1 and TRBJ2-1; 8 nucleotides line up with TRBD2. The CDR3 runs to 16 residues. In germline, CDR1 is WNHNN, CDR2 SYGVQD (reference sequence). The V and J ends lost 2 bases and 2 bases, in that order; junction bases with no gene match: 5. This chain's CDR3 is CASSERGGRPYNEQFF. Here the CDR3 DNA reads TGCGCCAGCAGTGAGCGGGGCGGGAGGCCCTACAATGAGCAGTTCTTC.